This T cell receptor beta chain was profiled in a study of T-cell reconstitution after alpha-beta-depleted transplantation in children. As it was prepared, the TCRbeta library received unique molecular identifiers. TCRdb re-derived calls from the PCR reads in MiXCR, one entry per CDR3 protein. Of under 250,000 distinct CDR3 sequences listed, around a sixth were seen once; the top ten hold around 45%. This clonotype was seen more than once but under ten times. This TCR was sampled from a male patient aged 2 to 10 who had a stem cell transplant for acute lymphoblastic leukemia, so the T cells may come from the graft donor. The sample consisted of PBMCs, mostly from graft donor cells, taken 360 days after TCRalphabeta/CD19-depleted stem cell transplant.

CDR3: CASSMEGLPYGYTF. As DNA, the CDR3 is TGCGCCAGCAGCATGGAGGGACTTCCTTATGGCTACACCTTC. The chain joins TRBV5-1 to TRBJ1-2; D may be TRBD1 (5 bases). Trimming pared 4 bases from V and 5 bases from J, leaving 15 bases between. CDR1 is SGHRS and CDR2 is YFSETQ in the germline V gene. This CDR3 comprises 14 residues.